The sequence of this TCR beta chain was determined in a study of identical twins. Study observations and caveats: Excess sharing by twins proved weaker in beta out-of-frame sequences.

TCRdb reprocessed the 5' RACE reads via MiXCR and lists one record per CDR3 protein. Here the sample spans more than 650,000 distinct CDR3 sequences, around 6% being singletons. For this clonotype: Its antigen is unidentified.

Germline assignment: CDR1 MNHEY and CDR2 SVGEGT. CDR3 length: 17 residues. Losses at the gene ends were 7 bases for V and 6 bases for J; bases not matched to a gene: 17. V usage is TRBV6-2 or TRBV6-3 and J usage is TRBJ1-2; 10 bases are shared with TRBD1. This receptor was taken from a young man in good health. Material: naive T cells sorted from blood. The CDR3 spells CASTFTMWTGGSDGYTF. DNA for the CDR3: TGTGCCAGCACCTTTACGATGTGGACAGGGGGATCCGATGGCTACACCTTC.